A single sample is the source of the 31 T cell receptor beta chains below, sequenced in a study of CD4+ T cells in melanoma. The table came from immunoSEQ multiplex PCR; TCRdb's copy has only in-frame clones and leaves some out. The sample lists 15,000 to 20,000 clones; 80% to 90% were seen once. The sample taken for sequencing was cells from a culture (not recorded whether cultured in vitro). All receptors come from a human donor with melanoma.

The gene calls are TRBV18 and TRBJ2-3; unclear D gene. V gave up 5 bases and J gave up 0 bases, with 6 bases separating them. Germline loops: CDR1 KGHSH, CDR2 LQKENI. CDR3 size: 13 residues. CDR3 sequence (DNA): TGTGCCAGCTCATACACTAGCACAGATACGCAGTATTTT. Translation gives CASSYTSTDTQYF.

The CDR3 nucleotides read TGTGCCAGCAGGCGGCCTGGGGGACTCGCTTCACCCCTCCACTTT. Protein: CASRRPGGLASPLHF. This rearrangement joins TRBV6-5 to TRBJ1-6, with D perhaps TRBD1 (5 bases). Germline CDR1 reads MNHEY; CDR2 reads SVGAGI. The CDR3 has 15 residues. Trimming left V 6 bases short and J 9 bases short, with 18 bases between.

J is TRBJ2-7 and V is TRBV6-5; a possible D gene is TRBD1 (6 bases). From germline, CDR1 is MNHEY and CDR2 SVGAGI. The length of the CDR3 is 13 residues. The V gene lost 6 bases and the J gene lost 3 bases, with 12 bases spanning the gap. The CDR3 coding sequence is TGTGCCAGCAGCAACAGGGTACGCTACGAGCAGTACTTC. This codes for CASSNRVRYEQYF.

This chain connects TRBV5-1 to TRBJ2-5; 12 nucleotides agree with TRBD1. Germline trimming cut 2 bases from V and 5 bases from J; bases unmatched to any gene: 4. The CDR3 extends over 15 amino acids. Germline assignment: CDR1 SGHRS and CDR2 YFSETQ. This CDR3 reads CASSLGTGGAETQYF. The DNA for the CDR3 is TGCGCCAGCAGCTTAGGGACAGGGGGCGCGGAGACCCAGTACTTC.

The rearrangement links TRBV5-1 to TRBJ2-4; D gene unclear. The V end lost 4 bases, the J end lost 6 bases, and 14 bases lay between the germline ends. There are 14 residues in the CDR3. Germline V gives CDR1 SGHRS, CDR2 YFSETQ. The CDR3 region is CASSPDPPINIQYF. In DNA form, the CDR3 reads TGCGCCAGCAGCCCCGATCCCCCCATAAACATTCAGTACTTC.

This clone was observed a handful of times. The CDR3, as DNA: TGTGCCTGGAGTGACGGTGTCAGGGGATACGAGCAGTACTTC. This gives the protein CAWSDGVRGYEQYF. The chain uses TRBV30 and TRBJ2-7; tentative D call: TRBD1 (6 bases). Germline lookup yields CDR1 GTSNPN and CDR2 SVGIG (reference sequence). CDR3 length: 14 amino acids. With 1 base removed from V and 4 bases from J, the gap between germline ends came to 14 bases.

The chain has TRBV30 and TRBJ1-5; TRBD1 matches 7 bases. Per the germline V gene, CDR1 is GTSNPN and CDR2 is SVGIG (reference sequence). This CDR3 is built from 15 residues. V gave up 0 bases and J gave up 7 bases; unmatched junction bases: 9. CDR3 sequence reads: CAWSVQGGGRQPQHF. CDR3 sequence (DNA): TGTGCCTGGAGTGTACAAGGGGGCGGGAGGCAGCCCCAGCATTTT.

CDR3 sequence: CASSLHRGNYGYTF. CDR3 nucleotide sequence: TGCGCCAGCAGCTTGCACAGGGGGAACTATGGCTACACCTTC. This chain links TRBV5-1 with TRBJ1-2, with 8 bases that match TRBD1. This CDR3 is built from 14 residues. The ends lost 1 base at V and 2 bases at J; junction bases unmatched: 1. Germline V gives CDR1 SGHRS, CDR2 YFSETQ. The whole variable domain, filled in from reference TRBV5-1 and TRBJ1-2, reads KAGVTQTPRYLIKTRGQQVTLSCSPISGHRSVSWYQQTPGQGLQFLFEYFSETQRNKGNFPGRFSGRQFSNSRSEMNVSTLELGDSALYLCASSLHRGNYGYTFGSGTRLTVV.

V and J are TRBV6-1 and TRBJ1-3; D possibly corresponds to TRBD1 (5 bases). CDR3 length equals 15 residues. Trimming cost V 6 bases and J 0 bases, with 12 bases left between them. Germline V CDR1 and CDR2: MNHNS, SASEGT. The CDR3 region has the DNA TGTGCCAGCAGCCAGGGTCCTTCCTCTGGAAACACCATATATTTT. Its translation is CASSQGPSSGNTIYF.

CDR3 sequence reads: CASRPILSSYNEQFF. CDR3 DNA sequence: TGTGCCAGCAGACCCATCCTGAGCTCCTACAATGAGCAGTTCTTC. The genes are TRBV6-6 and TRBJ2-1; D is uncertain. Between the trimmed V and J ends, which lost 6 bases and 0 bases, there was a span of 12 bases. This CDR3 has 15 amino acids. Germline V gives CDR1 MNHNY, CDR2 SVGAGI (reference sequence).

The rearrangement uses TRBV6-1 and TRBJ1-6; D not certain. This CDR3 has 14 amino acids. Germline-derived CDR1 and CDR2 are MNHNS and SASEGT. The ends were cut back, 8 bases at V and 0 bases at J, with 8 bases in the middle. CDR3 DNA sequence: TGTGCCAGCCTACCCTTCTCCTATAATTCACCCCTCCACTTT. Translation gives CASLPFSYNSPLHF.

This clone was recorded a few times. Here the CDR3 DNA reads TGTGCCACCAGCAGAGGGGAGGAGACGGACGGCCGCGAGACCCAGTACTTC. It codes for CATSRGEETDGRETQYF. The gene calls are TRBV15 and TRBJ2-5; TRBD2 might be the D (6 bases). The CDR3 has 17 residues. Trimming took off 1 base at V and 5 bases at J, with 20 bases between the two ends. Germline assignment: CDR1 LNHNV and CDR2 YYDKDF (reference sequence).

J is TRBJ2-5 and V is TRBV11-2; D is undetermined. Germline V CDR1 and CDR2: SGHAT, FQNNGV. V lost 2 bases, J lost 0 bases, and 4 bases lay in between. The CDR3 runs to 13 residues. The CDR3 is CASSLSHQETQYF. Here the CDR3 DNA reads TGTGCCAGCAGCTTAAGCCACCAAGAGACCCAGTACTTC. The entire variable domain, with the rest obtained from reference TRBV11-2 and TRBJ2-5, is as follows: EAGVAQSPRYKIIEKRQSVAFWCNPISGHATLYWYQQILGQGPKLLIQFQNNGVVDDSQLPKDRFSAERLKGVDSTLKIQPAKLEDSAVYLCASSLSHQETQYFGPGTRLLVL.

The J gene is TRBJ2-1, the V gene TRBV9; D remains ambiguous. V dropped 3 bases and J dropped 1 base, with 5 bases sitting between them. CDR3 length equals 13 residues. Looked up from germline, CDR1 is SGDLS and CDR2 is YYNGEE. CDR3 protein: CASSATSYNEQFF. The CDR3 nucleotides are TGTGCCAGCAGCGCTACTTCCTACAATGAGCAGTTCTTC.

The chain carries TRBV6-5 and TRBJ2-1, with 11 bases fitting TRBD2. Trimming removed 5 bases from V and 6 bases from J; junction bases left unmatched: 3. Germline V gene lookup returns CDR1 MNHEY and CDR2 SVGAGI. The CDR3 spans 14 residues. CDR3 protein: CASSRLAGPNEQFF. Here the CDR3 DNA reads TGTGCCAGCAGTCGACTAGCGGGGCCCAATGAGCAGTTCTTC.

J is TRBJ2-7 and V is TRBV5-1; D gene unclear. The V gene's germline CDR1 is SGHRS and CDR2 YFSETQ. The CDR3 runs 15 residues. V shed 0 bases and J shed 1 base, with 11 bases lying between them. The CDR3 DNA reads as TGCGCCAGCAGCTTGGACTCCAGCGCATCCTACGAGCAGTACTTC. Its protein product is CASSLDSSASYEQYF.

This chain uses TRBV6-6 with TRBJ2-3; tentative D call: TRBD1 (5 bases). The CDR3 totals 15 residues. CDR1 is MNHNY and CDR2 is SVGAGI in the germline V gene (reference sequence). Trimming shortened V by 2 bases and J by 2 bases, and 11 bases separated the two germline ends. CDR3: CASSYTGQSTDTQYF. For the CDR3, the DNA is TGTGCCAGCAGTTACACCGGACAATCCACAGATACGCAGTATTTT.

The chain combines TRBV7-6 with TRBJ1-3; tentatively, D is TRBD1 (6 bases). V was clipped by 4 bases and J by 4 bases, with 14 bases between them. The CDR3 covers 15 residues. Germline loops: CDR1 SGHVS, CDR2 FNYEAQ. CDR3 residues: CASSWGGQSGNTIYF. The CDR3 nucleotides are TGTGCCAGCAGCTGGGGGGGGCAATCAGGAAACACCATATATTTT.

The CDR3 DNA follows: TGTGCTAGTGGTTCCTTGCCAGGGATAGAGCAGTACTTC. Protein sequence: CASGSLPGIEQYF. This rearrangement joins TRBV12-5 to TRBJ2-7, with D possibly matching TRBD1 (5 bases). The CDR3 extends over 13 amino acids. V was cut by 4 bases and J by 7 bases, with 14 bases left in between. CDR1 and CDR2 (germline): LGHNT, FRNRAP.

A remark on this clone: At one end, the junction sequence differs from germline, possibly due to a read error. V gene TRBV6-1 combines with J gene TRBJ2-7, with D perhaps matching TRBD1 or TRBD2 (6 bases each). CDR3 length equals 13 residues. In germline, CDR1 is MNHNS, CDR2 SASEGT. The CDR3 coding sequence is TGTGCCAGCGGTCGGGGGCCCGCCTATGAGCAGTACTTC. It specifies CASGRGPAYEQYF.

This chain uses TRBV5-4 with TRBJ1-2; D call uncertain. Germline lookup yields CDR1 SGHNT and CDR2 YYREEE (reference sequence). The CDR3 sequence is 15 residues long. The ends were cut back, 0 bases at V and 9 bases at J, with 18 bases in the middle. The CDR3 spells CASSLAVGPPLSYTF. The CDR3 DNA reads as TGTGCCAGCAGCTTGGCGGTCGGGCCTCCTCTCAGCTACACCTTC.

This chain joins TRBV29-1 and TRBJ2-2; D is ambiguous. Germline V CDR1 and CDR2: SQVTM, ANQGSEA. The CDR3 consists of 14 residues. Trimming took off 5 bases at V and 2 bases at J, with 12 bases between the two ends. CDR3 amino acids: CSVFTSLNTGELFF. As DNA, the CDR3 is TGCAGCGTTTTCACATCTTTAAACACCGGGGAGCTGTTTTTT.

This chain connects TRBV18 to TRBJ1-4; no clear D gene. The V end was cut by 2 bases, the J end by 4 bases, with 8 bases between. The CDR3 has 14 amino acids. In germline, CDR1 is KGHSH, CDR2 LQKENI. This CDR3 is CASSPIRDNEKLFF. CDR3 nucleotide sequence: TGTGCCAGCTCACCAATCCGAGATAATGAAAAACTGTTTTTT.

The chain joins TRBV11-2 to TRBJ2-7, with D unclear. Germline V CDR1 and CDR2: SGHAT, FQNNGV. This CDR3 comprises 14 residues. Between the trimmed V and J ends, which lost 1 base and 2 bases, there was a span of 9 bases. CDR3 nucleotides: TGTGCCAGCAGCTTAGTGGCCGGAACCTACGAGCAGTACTTC. Its protein product is CASSLVAGTYEQYF.

The chain carries TRBV4-1 and TRBJ1-6, with TRBD1 identical over 7 bases. The CDR3 contains 14 residues. The germline V gene has CDR1 MGHRA and CDR2 YSYEKL. The ends lost 7 bases at V and 12 bases at J; junction bases unmatched: 12. The CDR3 spells CASNQPRQGGPLHF. The CDR3 DNA follows: TGCGCCAGCAATCAGCCGAGACAGGGAGGACCCCTCCACTTT.

The chain couples TRBV5-1 to TRBJ2-1; no clear D gene. The length of the CDR3 is 14 residues. V was shortened by 0 bases and J by 7 bases, with 11 bases between the two germline ends. CDR1 and CDR2 (germline): SGHRS, YFSETQ. The chain's CDR3 is CASSLGALSNEQFF. CDR3 DNA: TGCGCCAGCAGCTTGGGGGCCCTATCGAATGAGCAGTTCTTC.

The chain joins TRBV11-2 to TRBJ2-1, with D possibly being TRBD1 or TRBD2 (5 bases each). The CDR3 spans 16 residues. Germline V gene lookup returns CDR1 SGHAT and CDR2 FQNNGV. V lost 1 base and J 5 bases, leaving 15 bases between the germline ends. The CDR3 is CASSLGREYGDNEQFF. Here the CDR3 DNA reads TGTGCCAGCAGCTTAGGCAGGGAGTATGGGGACAATGAGCAGTTCTTC.

The rearrangement uses TRBV27 and TRBJ2-7; 8 bases fit TRBD1. Losses at the gene ends were 5 bases for V and 12 bases for J; bases not matched to a gene: 12. The V gene's germline CDR1 is MNHEY and CDR2 SMNVEV (reference sequence). The CDR3 covers 13 residues. CDR3 sequence: CASSPGQGVSRYF. The CDR3 nucleotides read TGTGCCAGCAGTCCCGGACAGGGTGTTAGTCGGTACTTC.

This chain links TRBV6-1 with TRBJ2-5, with D maybe TRBD2 (5 bases). The V gene's germline CDR1 is MNHNS and CDR2 SASEGT. Trimming cost V 6 bases and J 5 bases, with 13 bases left between them. This CDR3 is built from 13 residues. The CDR3 reads CASRRSSLETQYF. CDR3 bases: TGTGCCAGCAGGAGGTCTAGCCTGGAGACCCAGTACTTC.

V and J are TRBV9 and TRBJ1-6; D might be TRBD1 (6 bases). The CDR3 has 15 amino acids. V lost 3 bases, J lost 9 bases, and 16 bases lay in between. Germline V CDR1 and CDR2: SGDLS, YYNGEE. CDR3 amino acids: CASSGNLARGSPLHF. CDR3 DNA sequence: TGTGCCAGCAGCGGGAATCTGGCCAGGGGTTCACCCCTCCACTTT.

This clone occurred once. The chain employs TRBV7-2 and TRBJ1-5, with a tentative D call TRBD1 (5 bases). V was trimmed by 5 bases and J by 4 bases, leaving 15 bases between them. This CDR3 contains 15 residues. Germline assignment: CDR1 SGHTA and CDR2 FQGNSA. Written as DNA, the CDR3 is TGTGCCAGCAGCGTGAATAGTGGGGGGAATCAGCCCCAGCATTTT. Its protein product is CASSVNSGGNQPQHF.